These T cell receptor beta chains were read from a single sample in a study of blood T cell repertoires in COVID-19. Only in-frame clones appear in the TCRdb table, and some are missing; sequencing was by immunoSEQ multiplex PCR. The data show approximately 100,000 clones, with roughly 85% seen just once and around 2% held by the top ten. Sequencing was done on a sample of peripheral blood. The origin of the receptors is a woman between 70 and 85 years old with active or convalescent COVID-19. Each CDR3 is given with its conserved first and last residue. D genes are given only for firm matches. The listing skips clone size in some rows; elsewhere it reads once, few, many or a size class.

CASSLSPGSNQPQHF	TGTGCCAGCAGCTTAAGTCCAGGGTCCAATCAGCCCCAGCATTTT	.	15	TRBV11-2	TRBJ1-5	.
CASSIDTRSGELFF	TGTGCCAGTAGTATAGATACTAGATCCGGGGAGCTGTTTTTT	.	14	TRBV19	TRBJ2-2	.
CASSPGQPGGEQYF	TGCGCCAGCAGCCCGGGACAGCCGGGTGGGGAGCAGTACTTC	.	14	TRBV5-1	TRBJ2-7	TRBD1
CASSLEGEGEQYF	TGTGCCAGCAGCTTAGAGGGCGAGGGCGAGCAGTACTTC	few	13	TRBV7-9	TRBJ2-7	.
CASSLRASGTELNGYTF	TGTGCCAGCAGCTTAAGAGCTTCAGGGACAGAGCTAAATGGCTACACCTTC	.	17	TRBV7-2	TRBJ1-2	TRBD1
CATSDPKQGNTEAFF	TGTGCCACCAGTGACCCAAAACAGGGGAACACTGAAGCTTTCTTT	.	15	TRBV24-1	TRBJ1-1	.
CASSSDRGENYGYTF	TGTGCCAGCAGTTCGGACAGGGGCGAAAACTATGGCTACACCTTC	.	15	TRBV7-2	TRBJ1-2	TRBD1
CASSVGRTSGPRGIPDTQYF	TGTGCCAGCAGCGTAGGTCGGACTAGCGGGCCCCGGGGGATCCCAGATACGCAGTATTTT	.	20	TRBV9	TRBJ2-3	TRBD2
CATSDSAGSYGYTF	TGTGCCACCAGTGATTCGGCAGGGTCCTATGGCTACACCTTC	.	14	TRBV24-1	TRBJ1-2	.
CASSKLAGGTGELFF	TGTGCCAGCAGCAAACTAGCGGGAGGCACCGGGGAGCTGTTTTTT	.	15	TRBV6-2/TRBV6-3	TRBJ2-2	TRBD2
CASRGQGKDTQYF	TGTGCCAGCAGAGGACAGGGGAAAGATACGCAGTATTTT	.	13	TRBV28	TRBJ2-3	TRBD1
CASSIRQALYEQYF	TGTGCCAGCAGCATCAGACAGGCGCTCTACGAGCAGTACTTC	.	14	TRBV21-1	TRBJ2-7	.
CASRGQGLAGGPGQFF	TGTGCCAGTAGGGGTCAGGGGCTAGCGGGAGGGCCTGGGCAGTTCTTC	.	16	TRBV19	TRBJ2-1	TRBD2
CASKGDPNTGELFF	TGTGCCAGCAAGGGAGACCCGAACACCGGGGAGCTGTTTTTT	.	14	TRBV2	TRBJ2-2	.
CASSSGGASSYNEQFF	TGTGCCAGCTCTAGCGGGGGGGCGAGCTCCTACAATGAGCAGTTCTTC	.	16	TRBV5-4	TRBJ2-1	TRBD2
CATSSVLGGPKTSNNYGYTF	TGTGCCACCAGCAGTGTACTCGGGGGACCGAAGACTTCTAATAACTATGGCTACACCTTC	.	20	TRBV15	TRBJ1-2	.
CASSYPGLAVRQFF	TGTGCCAGCAGCTATCCGGGACTAGCGGTGCGGCAGTTCTTC	.	14	TRBV12-1	TRBJ2-1	.
CAGRDRENTEAFF	TGTGCCGGGCGGGACAGGGAGAACACTGAAGCTTTCTTT	.	13	TRBV30	TRBJ1-1	TRBD1
CASSLGFGPSAYNEQFF	TGTGCCAGCAGCTTAGGATTTGGGCCCTCTGCCTACAATGAGCAGTTCTTC	.	17	TRBV7-2	TRBJ2-1	.
CASIPTSGRATGELFF	TGTGCCAGCATCCCGACTAGCGGGAGGGCCACCGGGGAGCTGTTTTTT	.	16	TRBV5-8	TRBJ2-2	TRBD2
CASSQGYSSSYNEQFF	TGCGCCAGCAGCCAAGGATACAGTAGCTCCTACAATGAGCAGTTCTTC	.	16	TRBV4-3	TRBJ2-1	.
CASSNPLSGQPQHF	TGTGCCAGCAGCAACCCCCTTAGCGGTCAGCCCCAGCATTTT	.	14	TRBV21-1	TRBJ1-5	.
CASSPSTGEGYTF	TGTGCCAGCAGCCCCTCCACAGGAGAGGGCTACACCTTC	.	13	TRBV7-9	TRBJ1-2	.
CASSLAGGKEAFF	TGTGCCAGCAGCTTAGCGGGAGGGAAAGAAGCTTTCTTT	once	13	TRBV7-9	TRBJ1-1	.
CASSVAVSFGELFF	TGTGCCAGCAGCGTAGCTGTTAGTTTCGGGGAGCTGTTTTTT	.	14	TRBV9	TRBJ2-2	.
CASSPRTGVREQYF	TGTGCCAGCAGTCCACGGACAGGGGTTAGGGAGCAGTACTTC	.	14	TRBV27	TRBJ2-7	TRBD1
CASSYRTGAHTEAFF	TGTGCCAGCAGTTACAGAACAGGGGCGCACACTGAAGCTTTCTTT	few	15	TRBV6-5	TRBJ1-1	TRBD1